The clone carrying this TCR beta chain has ten or more counts. Its matching antigen is unknown. The entry originates in a study of human T cells and chemical hapten exposure. Study at large: The upper back received 0.01% DPC by patch testing, with results read at 6 days. Cases of alopecia areata, totalis or universalis occurred in a predominantly female patient group. General study points: Each of the donors had alopecia, so their immune responses may not resemble those of healthy people.

Authors' analysis steps: Counting gave a median of around 100,000 TCRs per sample, with values ranging from about 23,224 to 690,600. MiXCR was run by TCRdb on the RACE reads, yielding one entry per CDR3 protein. The V and J calls here are based on TCRdb, not the publication. The sample records around 360,000 distinct CDR3 sequences, 6% to 7% being singletons. Specified time point: patch test 2, 6 weeks after DPC sensitization. Treatment of the sample: therapeutic diphenylcyclopropenone sensitization with weekly scalp DPC. Sample: whole blood, taken in connection with sensitization to the hapten diphenylcyclopropenone (DPC). The source is a woman aged 18-30 years with alopecia areata. Some clones in this sample may be carry-over from other donors' samples.

As DNA, the CDR3 is TGTGCCAGCTCCGGTGGACAGGGGGACTACGAGCAGTACTTC. Amino acid sequence: CASSGGQGDYEQYF. V usage is TRBV18 and J usage is TRBJ2-7; TRBD1 matches 10 bases. CDR3 length equals 14 residues. With V trimmed by 6 bases and J by 3 bases, 5 bases remained unmatched. Germline V CDR1 and CDR2: KGHSH, LQKENI.